Presented here are 28 T cell receptor beta chains from one specimen sequenced in a study of long-term antiretroviral therapy in people with HIV. This was the immunoSEQ v3.0 assay at survey level. The assay was immunoSEQ multiplex PCR, and TCRdb's table has in-frame clones only and misses some. The top ten clones hold around 10% of a sample with 14,000 or so clones, roughly 86% of them seen once. Sequencing was performed on unsorted PBMCs, taken 6.2 years after starting antiretroviral therapy. These receptors were collected from a man aged 35 to 55 with HIV.

The chain links TRBV4-3 to TRBJ2-2; 7 nucleotides agree with TRBD2. CDR1 LGHNA and CDR2 YSLEER come from the germline V gene. V shed 1 base, J shed 6 bases, and the junction held 5 bases outside the gene matches. The CDR3 has 15 residues. CDR3 nucleotides: TGCGCCAGCAGCCAAGCGACTAGCCTCTCCGGGGAGCTGTTTTTT. Its translation: CASSQATSLSGELFF.

This chain connects TRBV7-3 to TRBJ2-1, with 8 bases fitting TRBD2. The germline V gene has CDR1 SGHTA and CDR2 FQGTGA. The V and J ends lost 4 bases and 6 bases, in that order; junction bases with no gene match: 2. This CDR3 is built from 13 residues. The CDR3 is CASSSGTSNEQFF. The CDR3 DNA reads TGTGCCAGCAGCTCCGGGACTAGCAATGAGCAGTTCTTC. Full variable domain (rest looked up from reference TRBV7-3 and TRBJ2-1): GAGVSQTPSNKVTEKGKYVELRCDPISGHTALYWYRQSLGQGPEFLIYFQGTGAADDSGLPNDRFFAVRPEGSVSTLKIQRTERGDSAVYLCASSSGTSNEQFFGPGTRLTVL.

The J gene is TRBJ2-3, the V gene TRBV20-1; D is unresolved. Germline CDR1 is DFQATT and CDR2 is SNEGSKA (reference sequence). This CDR3 spans 11 amino acids. Trimming stripped 1 base from V and 5 bases from J, with 4 bases between. CDR3 in amino acids: CSARVGDTQYF. For the CDR3, the DNA is TGCAGTGCTAGAGTTGGAGATACGCAGTATTTT.

The chain couples TRBV29-1 to TRBJ1-1, with 7 nucleotides matching TRBD1. This CDR3 is 14 amino acids long. Looked up from germline, CDR1 is SQVTM and CDR2 is ANQGSEA. After removal of 5 bases from V and 0 bases from J, the junction contained 6 bases not matched to a gene. The CDR3 coding sequence is TGCAGCGTTAGACAGGGCGGGGTGAACACTGAAGCTTTCTTT. It codes for CSVRQGGVNTEAFF.

V is TRBV29-1 and J is TRBJ2-7; D ambiguous. The CDR3 spans 14 residues. V dropped 2 bases and J dropped 1 base, with 12 bases sitting between them. In germline, CDR1 is SQVTM, CDR2 ANQGSEA. The CDR3 DNA is TGCAGCGTTGAATTTAACGGAAGATCCTACGAGCAGTACTTC. Residues: CSVEFNGRSYEQYF.

On this clone: One end of the junction fails to match germline, which may point to a read error. This CDR3 reads CASSQETVDQPRHF. CDR3 DNA: TGCGCCAGCAGCCAAGAGACAGTGGATCAGCCCCGGCATTTT. This rearrangement joins TRBV4-1 to TRBJ1-5, with D possibly being TRBD1 (5 bases). The CDR3 runs to 14 residues. The V gene's germline CDR1 is MGHRA and CDR2 YSYEKL.

This chain uses TRBV2 with TRBJ1-4; D is undetermined. The CDR3 contains 15 residues. Germline-derived CDR1 and CDR2 are SNHLY and FYNNEI. Trimming removed 2 bases at V and 7 bases at J, with 14 bases between. The CDR3 here is CASSEPRLGGEKLFF. CDR3 nucleotides: TGTGCCAGCAGTGAACCTCGGCTGGGCGGTGAAAAACTGTTTTTT.

The V call is TRBV5-1, the J call TRBJ1-4; D call uncertain. Between the trimmed V and J ends, which lost 2 bases and 6 bases, there was a span of 11 bases. This CDR3 region has 14 residues. Germline loops: CDR1 SGHRS, CDR2 YFSETQ. CDR3 amino acids: CASSFRGSDEKLFF. The CDR3 DNA reads as TGCGCCAGCAGCTTTAGAGGGAGCGATGAAAAACTGTTTTTT. The full variable domain, completed using reference TRBV5-1 and TRBJ1-4, is KAGVTQTPRYLIKTRGQQVTLSCSPISGHRSVSWYQQTPGQGLQFLFEYFSETQRNKGNFPGRFSGRQFSNSRSEMNVSTLELGDSALYLCASSFRGSDEKLFFGSGTQLSVL.

V and J are TRBV28 and TRBJ1-4; D unresolved. The CDR3 consists of 16 residues. The V end lost 7 bases, the J end lost 0 bases, and 15 bases lay between the germline ends. Germline CDR1 reads MDHEN; CDR2 reads SYDVKM. CDR3 nucleotides: TGTGCCAGCAAACAACGCTTCAGTGCAACTAATGAAAAACTGTTTTTT. It specifies CASKQRFSATNEKLFF.

Details on this clone: Just one base apart from a much larger clone, this may be a read error. The same CDR3 arises from other DNA sequences in this sample as well. This chain links TRBV5-4 with TRBJ2-3; unclear D gene. This CDR3 spans 14 amino acids. Germline V gene lookup returns CDR1 SGHNT and CDR2 YYREEE (reference sequence). CDR3: CASSQDRSTDTQYF. The CDR3 DNA reads TGCGCCAGCAGCCAAGATCGGAGCACAGATACGCAGTATTTT.

The genes are TRBV5-4 and TRBJ2-3, with no clear D. Germline V gives CDR1 SGHNT, CDR2 YYREEE (reference sequence). The CDR3 is made up of 12 amino acids. V was clipped by 0 bases and J by 4 bases, with 3 bases between them. The CDR3 spells CASSLGSDTQYF. For the CDR3, the DNA is TGTGCCAGCAGCTTGGGATCAGATACGCAGTATTTT.

The V gene is TRBV4-3, the J gene TRBJ2-7; weak D call: TRBD1 (5 bases). CDR1 LGHNA and CDR2 YSLEER come from the germline V gene. V lost 0 bases, J lost 0 bases, and 18 bases lay in between. The CDR3 totals 18 residues. The CDR3 reads CASSQEVRVLPISYEQYF. CDR3 DNA sequence: TGCGCCAGCAGCCAAGAGGTCAGGGTGCTTCCCATCTCCTACGAGCAGTACTTC.

This rearrangement joins TRBV7-6 to TRBJ1-1, with TRBD1 matching over 9 bases. Losses at the gene ends were 8 bases for V and 5 bases for J; bases not matched to a gene: 12. Germline CDR1 and CDR2: SGHVS and FNYEAQ. This CDR3 has 15 amino acids. The CDR3 sequence: CASGLQGAAATEAFF. CDR3 nucleotide sequence: TGTGCCAGCGGATTACAGGGGGCAGCTGCGACTGAAGCTTTCTTT.

The chain couples TRBV7-3 to TRBJ2-7, with 9 bases identical to TRBD1. V trimming: 3 bases; J trimming: 3 bases; junction bases outside the gene matches: 3. The CDR3 is 14 amino acids. Germline CDR1 and CDR2: SGHTA and FQGTGA. The CDR3 DNA reads TGTGCCAGCAGCTTGGGGGACAGGGTCTACGAGCAGTACTTC. It is translated as CASSLGDRVYEQYF.

V is TRBV19 and J is TRBJ2-7; perhaps TRBD1 as D (7 bases). The germline V gene has CDR1 LNHDA and CDR2 SQIVND (reference sequence). The CDR3 consists of 15 residues. Trimming removed 6 bases from V and 2 bases from J, with 17 bases in between. The CDR3 here is CASRGGGGSTYEQYF. For the CDR3, the DNA is TGTGCCAGTAGGGGAGGAGGGGGCTCTACCTACGAGCAGTACTTC.

The gene calls are TRBV28 and TRBJ2-7; perhaps TRBD2 as D (5 bases). CDR3 length: 16 amino acids. V was cut by 4 bases and J by 1 base, with 17 bases left in between. Germline values: CDR1 MDHEN, CDR2 SYDVKM. CDR3 in DNA: TGTGCCAGCAGTTCATTGTGGACTCCGGGGTCCTACGAGCAGTACTTC. Its translation: CASSSLWTPGSYEQYF.

This clone occurred once. The genes are TRBV4-3 and TRBJ2-7, with D hard to call. Germline loops: CDR1 LGHNA, CDR2 YSLEER. The CDR3 has 13 residues. V was pared by 4 bases and J by 6 bases, with 13 bases between. Here the CDR3 DNA reads TGCGCCAGCAGCCCGATCAGGAATGGCGAGCAGTACTTC. Its translation: CASSPIRNGEQYF.

This clone was observed once. The chain employs TRBV28 and TRBJ2-7; D perhaps matches TRBD2 (6 bases). The V and J ends lost 2 bases and 3 bases respectively, with 11 bases between them. CDR1 and CDR2 (germline): MDHEN, SYDVKM. The CDR3 is 14 residues long. For the CDR3, the DNA is TGTGCCAGCAGTTTACCCGGGGGATACTACGAGCAGTACTTC. Translated: CASSLPGGYYEQYF.

The chain couples TRBV11-2 to TRBJ2-1, with 7 nucleotides matching TRBD2. CDR3 size: 19 residues. The trim removed 1 base at V and 10 bases at J, leaving 22 bases unmatched. CDR1 is SGHAT and CDR2 is FQNNGV in the germline V gene. CDR3 region: CASSLVRGSGGSVSVEQFF. Here the CDR3 DNA reads TGTGCCAGCAGCTTAGTGCGTGGATCTGGCGGGAGCGTTAGCGTGGAGCAGTTCTTC.

V usage is TRBV18 and J usage is TRBJ1-3, with D unresolved. Trimming pared 1 base from V and 4 bases from J, leaving 11 bases between. This CDR3 has 15 amino acids. CDR1 is KGHSH, CDR2 LQKENI, per germline. CDR3 sequence (DNA): TGTGCCAGCTCACCACAGCGGGATACGGGAAACACCATATATTTT. It is translated as CASSPQRDTGNTIYF.

The V gene is TRBV5-6, the J gene TRBJ2-7; D is unclear. This CDR3 has 14 amino acids. Looked up from germline, CDR1 is SGHDT and CDR2 is YYEEEE. V lost 0 bases and J 3 bases, leaving 10 bases between the germline ends. Written as DNA, the CDR3 is TGTGCCAGCAGCTTGGACAGAGGCTACTACGAGCAGTACTTC. Its translation: CASSLDRGYYEQYF.

The chain has TRBV27 and TRBJ2-1, with TRBD2 matching 9 bases. Germline-derived CDR1 and CDR2 are MNHEY and SMNVEV (reference sequence). This CDR3 region has 15 residues. Trimming took 3 bases from V and 8 from J; bases not matched to a gene: 8. This CDR3 is CASSFVLAGRDEQFF. The CDR3 DNA reads as TGTGCCAGCAGTTTTGTGCTAGCGGGACGGGATGAGCAGTTCTTC.

The chain recombines TRBV7-9 with TRBJ2-1; D perhaps matches TRBD2 (6 bases). V was cut by 1 base and J by 0 bases, with 10 bases left in between. CDR1 and CDR2 from the germline V gene are SEHNR and FQNEAQ (reference sequence). CDR3 length: 16 residues. CDR3 sequence: CASSLGQTSSYNEQFF. Here the CDR3 DNA reads TGTGCCAGCAGCTTAGGACAGACTAGCTCCTACAATGAGCAGTTCTTC.

This chain joins TRBV27 and TRBJ2-1, with a possible D match to TRBD2 (6 bases). The germline CDR1 and CDR2 sequences are MNHEY and SMNVEV (reference sequence). CDR3 length: 14 amino acids. Deletions cut 6 bases from V and 1 base from J, with 10 bases between. The CDR3 DNA reads as TGTGCCAGCAGCCCTGGGGGGTCCTACAATGAGCAGTTCTTC. It yields the protein CASSPGGSYNEQFF.

The chain links TRBV9 to TRBJ2-1; TRBD2 might be the D (5 bases). Germline lookup yields CDR1 SGDLS and CDR2 YYNGEE. The CDR3 consists of 15 residues. The V and J ends lost 4 bases and 5 bases respectively, with 16 bases between them. The chain's CDR3 is CASSTRDPGDNEQFF. DNA for the CDR3: TGTGCCAGCAGCACCCGCGACCCCGGGGACAATGAGCAGTTCTTC.

The rearrangement links TRBV6-5 to TRBJ2-7, with 7 bases aligning to TRBD2. The length of the CDR3 is 12 residues. The germline gives CDR1 MNHEY, CDR2 SVGAGI. Trimming removed 6 bases from V and 5 bases from J; junction bases left unmatched: 4. As DNA, the CDR3 is TGTGCCAGCAGGGGGGGGGTCCACGAGCAGTACTTC. It specifies CASRGGVHEQYF.

This clone was picked up one time. This chain links TRBV11-2 with TRBJ1-1; no firm D call. Trimming stripped 4 bases from V and 14 bases from J, with 23 bases between. The CDR3 is 14 amino acids. Per germline, CDR1 SGHAT and CDR2 FQNNGV. Here the CDR3 DNA reads TGTGCCAGCAGCTCAGGAGGAGGCCCCGCGAGACGGTTCTTT. Its translation is CASSSGGGPARRFF.

The chain couples TRBV9 to TRBJ2-1; D is uncertain. The CDR3 covers 13 residues. CDR1 and CDR2 from the germline V gene are SGDLS and YYNGEE. V lost 0 bases and J 8 bases, leaving 9 bases between the germline ends. The CDR3, as DNA: TGTGCCAGCAGCGTAGGTCAGTCCGATGAGCAGTTCTTC. It codes for CASSVGQSDEQFF.